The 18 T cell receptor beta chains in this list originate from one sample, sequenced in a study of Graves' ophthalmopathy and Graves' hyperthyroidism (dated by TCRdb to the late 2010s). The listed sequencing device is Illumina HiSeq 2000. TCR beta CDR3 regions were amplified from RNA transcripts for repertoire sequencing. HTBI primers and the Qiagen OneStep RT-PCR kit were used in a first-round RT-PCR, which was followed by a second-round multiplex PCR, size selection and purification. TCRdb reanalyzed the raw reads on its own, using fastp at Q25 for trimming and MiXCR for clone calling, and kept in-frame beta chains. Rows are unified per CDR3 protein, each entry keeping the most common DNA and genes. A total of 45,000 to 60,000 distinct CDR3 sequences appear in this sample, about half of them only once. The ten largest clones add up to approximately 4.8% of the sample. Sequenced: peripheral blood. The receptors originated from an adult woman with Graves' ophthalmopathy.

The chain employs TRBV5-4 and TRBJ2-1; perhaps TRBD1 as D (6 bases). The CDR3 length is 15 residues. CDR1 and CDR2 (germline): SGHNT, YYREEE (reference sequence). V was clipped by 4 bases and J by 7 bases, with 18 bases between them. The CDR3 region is CASSPPGQRGNEQFF. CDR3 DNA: TGTGCCAGCAGCCCTCCAGGACAGAGGGGGAATGAGCAGTTCTTC.

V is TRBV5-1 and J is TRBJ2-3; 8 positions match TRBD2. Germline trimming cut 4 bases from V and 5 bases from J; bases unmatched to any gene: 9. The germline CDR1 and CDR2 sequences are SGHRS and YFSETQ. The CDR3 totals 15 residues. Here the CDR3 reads CASSRRGGEVDTQYF. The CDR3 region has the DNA TGCGCCAGCAGCCGCCGGGGGGGCGAGGTAGATACGCAGTATTTT.

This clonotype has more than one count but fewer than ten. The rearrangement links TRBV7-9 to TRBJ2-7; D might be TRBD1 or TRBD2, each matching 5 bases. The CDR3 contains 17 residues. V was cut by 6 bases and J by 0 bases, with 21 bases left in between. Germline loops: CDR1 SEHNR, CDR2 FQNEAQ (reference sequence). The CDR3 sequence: CASRIKTGTRLSYEQYF. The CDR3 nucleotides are TGTGCCAGCAGGATTAAAACCGGGACCCGCCTCTCCTACGAGCAGTACTTC.

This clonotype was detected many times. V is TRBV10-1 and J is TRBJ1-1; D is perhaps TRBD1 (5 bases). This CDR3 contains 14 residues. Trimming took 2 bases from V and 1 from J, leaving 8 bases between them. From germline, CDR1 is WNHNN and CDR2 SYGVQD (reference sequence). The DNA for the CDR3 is TGCGCCAGCAGTGAGGGGGGGGAGAACACTGAAGCTTTCTTT. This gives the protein CASSEGGENTEAFF.

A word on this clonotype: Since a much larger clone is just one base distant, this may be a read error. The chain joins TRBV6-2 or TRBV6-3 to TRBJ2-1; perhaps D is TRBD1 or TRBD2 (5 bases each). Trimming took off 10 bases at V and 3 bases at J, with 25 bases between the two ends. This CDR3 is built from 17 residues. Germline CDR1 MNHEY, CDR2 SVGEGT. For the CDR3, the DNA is TGTGCCAACAGCTCCAGTATAGGGACCAGATACTACAATGAGCAGTTCTTC. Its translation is CANSSSIGTRYYNEQFF.

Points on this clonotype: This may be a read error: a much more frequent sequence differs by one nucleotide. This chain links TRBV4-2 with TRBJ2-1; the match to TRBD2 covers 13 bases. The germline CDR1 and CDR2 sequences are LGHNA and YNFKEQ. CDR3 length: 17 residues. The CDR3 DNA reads TGTGCCAGCAACCAAGATTTTGGGACTAGCGGGATCATTGAGCAGTTCTTC. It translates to CASNQDFGTSGIIEQFF.

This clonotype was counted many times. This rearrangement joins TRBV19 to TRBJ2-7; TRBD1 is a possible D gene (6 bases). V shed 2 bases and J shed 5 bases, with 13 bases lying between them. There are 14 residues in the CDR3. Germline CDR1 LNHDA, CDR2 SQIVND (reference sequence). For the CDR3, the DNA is TGTGCCAGTAGTATACGGCCAGGGGTGGACGAGCAGTACTTC. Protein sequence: CASSIRPGVDEQYF.

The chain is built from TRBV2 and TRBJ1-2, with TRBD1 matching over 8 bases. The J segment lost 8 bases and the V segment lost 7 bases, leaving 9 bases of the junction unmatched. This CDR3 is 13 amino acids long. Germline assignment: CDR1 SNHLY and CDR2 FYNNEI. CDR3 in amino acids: CASTLDREMGYTF. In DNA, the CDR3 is TGTGCCAGCACCCTGGACAGGGAGATGGGCTACACCTTC. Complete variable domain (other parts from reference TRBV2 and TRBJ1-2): EPEVTQTPSHQVTQMGQEVILRCVPISNHLYFYWYRQILGQKVEFLVSFYNNEISEKSEIFDDQFSVERPDGSNFTLKIRSTKLEDSAMYFCASTLDREMGYTFGSGTRLTVV.

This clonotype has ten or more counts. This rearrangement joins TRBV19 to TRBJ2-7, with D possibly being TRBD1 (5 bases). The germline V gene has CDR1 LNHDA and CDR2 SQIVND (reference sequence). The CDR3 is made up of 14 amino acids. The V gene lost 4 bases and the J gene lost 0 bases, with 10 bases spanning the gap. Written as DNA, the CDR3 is TGTGCCAGTAGTAAGGACACAACCTCCTACGAGCAGTACTTC. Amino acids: CASSKDTTSYEQYF. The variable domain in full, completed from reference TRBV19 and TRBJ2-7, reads DGGITQSPKYLFRKEGQNVTLSCEQNLNHDAMYWYRQDPGQGLRLIYYSQIVNDFQKGDIAEGYSVSREKKESFPLTVTSAQKNPTAFYLCASSKDTTSYEQYFGPGTRLTVT.

The CDR3 sequence: CATSPGGYEQYF. The CDR3 region has the DNA TGTGCCACCAGTCCTGGGGGCTACGAGCAGTACTTC. The chain links TRBV24-1 to TRBJ2-7; tentatively, D is TRBD1 or TRBD2 (5 bases each). The germline gives CDR1 KGHDR, CDR2 SFDVKD. V dropped 6 bases and J dropped 3 bases, with 8 bases sitting between them. This CDR3 has 12 amino acids.

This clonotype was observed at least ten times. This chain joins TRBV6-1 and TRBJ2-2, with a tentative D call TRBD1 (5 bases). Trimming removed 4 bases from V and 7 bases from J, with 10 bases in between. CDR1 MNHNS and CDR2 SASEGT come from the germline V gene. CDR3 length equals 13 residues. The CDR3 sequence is CASSVQGYGELFF. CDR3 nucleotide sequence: TGTGCCAGCAGTGTGCAGGGTTACGGGGAGCTGTTTTTT.

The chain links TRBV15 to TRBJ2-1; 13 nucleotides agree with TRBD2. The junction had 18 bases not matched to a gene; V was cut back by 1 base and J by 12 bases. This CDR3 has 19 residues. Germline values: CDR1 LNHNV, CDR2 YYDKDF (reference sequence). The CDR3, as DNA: TGTGCCACCAGCAGAGCTCTTGGGACTAGCGGGACCGGCACAGATACGCAGTTCTTC. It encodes CATSRALGTSGTGTDTQFF.

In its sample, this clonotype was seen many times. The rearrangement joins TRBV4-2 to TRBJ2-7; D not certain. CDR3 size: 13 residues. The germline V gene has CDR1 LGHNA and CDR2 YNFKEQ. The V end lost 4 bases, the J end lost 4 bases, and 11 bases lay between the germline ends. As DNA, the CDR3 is TGTGCCAGCAGCCGTTCCAATCTTTACGAGCAGTACTTC. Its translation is CASSRSNLYEQYF.

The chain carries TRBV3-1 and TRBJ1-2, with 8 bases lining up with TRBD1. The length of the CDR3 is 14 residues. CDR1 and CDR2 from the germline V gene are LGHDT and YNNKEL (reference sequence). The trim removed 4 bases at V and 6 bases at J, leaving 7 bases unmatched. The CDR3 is CASSLTQGADGYTF. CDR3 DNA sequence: TGTGCCAGCAGCCTAACTCAGGGGGCGGATGGCTACACCTTC.

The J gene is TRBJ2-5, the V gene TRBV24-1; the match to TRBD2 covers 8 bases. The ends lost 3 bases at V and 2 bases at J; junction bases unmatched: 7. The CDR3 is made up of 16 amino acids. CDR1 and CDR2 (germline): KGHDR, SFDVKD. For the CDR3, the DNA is TGTGCCACCAGTGATCCAGCGGGGGAACCGCAAGAGACCCAGTACTTC. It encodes CATSDPAGEPQETQYF.

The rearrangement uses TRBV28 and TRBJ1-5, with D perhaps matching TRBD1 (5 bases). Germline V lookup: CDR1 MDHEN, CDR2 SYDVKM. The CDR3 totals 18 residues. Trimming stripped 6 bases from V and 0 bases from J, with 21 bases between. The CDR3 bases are TGTGCCAGCAGGAATTTTGGGGGGTGGAGGGATAGCAATCAGCCCCAGCATTTT. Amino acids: CASRNFGGWRDSNQPQHF.

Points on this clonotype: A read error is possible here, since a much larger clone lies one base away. The CDR3 coding sequence is TGTGCCAGCAGCCAAGATTCGTATCCACCCCTCCACTTT. Protein: CASSQDSYPPLHF. The J gene is TRBJ1-6, the V gene TRBV7-9, with D unclear. The germline V gene encodes CDR1 SEHNR and CDR2 FQNEAQ (reference sequence). The CDR3 contains 13 residues. Between the trimmed V and J ends, which lost 5 bases and 11 bases, there was a span of 13 bases. Complete variable domain (other parts from reference TRBV7-9 and TRBJ1-6): DTGVSQNPRHKITKRGQNVTFRCDPISEHNRLYWYRQTLGQGPEFLTYFQNEAQLEKSRLLSDRFSAERPKGSFSTLEIQRTEQGDSAMYLCASSQDSYPPLHFGNGTRLTVT.

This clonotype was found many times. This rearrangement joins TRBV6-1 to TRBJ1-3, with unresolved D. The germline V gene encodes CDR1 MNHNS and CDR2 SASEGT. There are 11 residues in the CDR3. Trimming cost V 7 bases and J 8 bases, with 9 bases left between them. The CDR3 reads CASIRLDTIYF. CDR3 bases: TGTGCCAGCATCCGCCTGGACACCATATATTTT.